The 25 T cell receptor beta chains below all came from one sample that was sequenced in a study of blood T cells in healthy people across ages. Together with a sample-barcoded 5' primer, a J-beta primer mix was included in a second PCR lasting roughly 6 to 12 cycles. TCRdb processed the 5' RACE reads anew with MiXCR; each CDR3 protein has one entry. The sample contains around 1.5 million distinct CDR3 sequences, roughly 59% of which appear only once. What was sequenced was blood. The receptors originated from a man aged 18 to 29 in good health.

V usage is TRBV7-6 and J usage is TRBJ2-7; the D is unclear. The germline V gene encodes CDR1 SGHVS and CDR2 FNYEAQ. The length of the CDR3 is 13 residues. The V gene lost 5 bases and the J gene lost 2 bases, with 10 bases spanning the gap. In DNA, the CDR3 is TGTGCCAGCAGCCCCGCTTATACCTACGAGCAGTACTTC. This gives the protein CASSPAYTYEQYF.

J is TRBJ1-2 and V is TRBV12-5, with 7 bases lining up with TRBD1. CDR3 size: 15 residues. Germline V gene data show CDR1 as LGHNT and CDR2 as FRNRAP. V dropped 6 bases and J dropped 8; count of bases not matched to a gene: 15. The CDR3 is CASGLRKQGLGGYTF. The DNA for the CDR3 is TGTGCTAGTGGATTGAGGAAACAGGGGTTGGGAGGCTACACCTTC.

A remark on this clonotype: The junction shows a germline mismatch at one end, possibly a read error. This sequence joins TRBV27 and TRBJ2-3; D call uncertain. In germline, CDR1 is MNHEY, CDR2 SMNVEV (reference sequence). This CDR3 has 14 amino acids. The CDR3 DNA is TGTGACAGCAGTTTTAGGCGTGACACAGATACGCAGTATTTT. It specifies CDSSFRRDTDTQYF.

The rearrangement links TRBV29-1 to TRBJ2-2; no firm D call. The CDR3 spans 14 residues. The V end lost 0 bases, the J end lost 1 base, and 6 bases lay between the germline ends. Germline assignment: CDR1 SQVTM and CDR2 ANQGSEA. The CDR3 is CSVEDRRNTGELFF. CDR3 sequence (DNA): TGCAGCGTTGAAGACAGGAGGAACACCGGGGAGCTGTTTTTT.

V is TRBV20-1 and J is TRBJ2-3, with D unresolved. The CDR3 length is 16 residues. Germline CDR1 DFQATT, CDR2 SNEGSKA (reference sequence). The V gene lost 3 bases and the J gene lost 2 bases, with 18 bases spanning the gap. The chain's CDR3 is CSASNTRHTNTDTQYF. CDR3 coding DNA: TGCAGTGCTAGTAATACTCGGCACACCAACACAGATACGCAGTATTTT.

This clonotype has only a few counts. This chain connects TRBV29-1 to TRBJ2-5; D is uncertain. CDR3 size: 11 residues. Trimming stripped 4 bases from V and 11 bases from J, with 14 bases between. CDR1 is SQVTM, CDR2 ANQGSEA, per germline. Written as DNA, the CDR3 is TGCAGCGTTGTAGGTGAGCATAAGCAGTACTTC. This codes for CSVVGEHKQYF.

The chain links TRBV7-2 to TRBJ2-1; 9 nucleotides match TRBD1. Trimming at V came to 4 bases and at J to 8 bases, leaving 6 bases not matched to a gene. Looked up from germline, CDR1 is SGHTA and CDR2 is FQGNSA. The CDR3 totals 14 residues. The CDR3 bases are TGTGCCAGCAGCTCTCCGGGACAGGGTTATGAGCAGTTCTTC. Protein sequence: CASSSPGQGYEQFF.

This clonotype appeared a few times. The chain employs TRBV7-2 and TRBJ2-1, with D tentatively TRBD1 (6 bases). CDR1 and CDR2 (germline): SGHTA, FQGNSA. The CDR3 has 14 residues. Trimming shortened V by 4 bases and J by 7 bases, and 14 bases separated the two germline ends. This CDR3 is CASSWQGTNNEQFF. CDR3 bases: TGTGCCAGCAGCTGGCAGGGGACAAATAATGAGCAGTTCTTC.

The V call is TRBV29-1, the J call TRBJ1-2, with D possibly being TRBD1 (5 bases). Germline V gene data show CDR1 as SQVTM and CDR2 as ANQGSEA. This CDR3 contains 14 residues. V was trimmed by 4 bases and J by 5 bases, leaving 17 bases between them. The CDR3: CSVARQRTEYGYTF. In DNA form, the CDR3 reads TGCAGCGTTGCCAGACAGAGGACGGAGTATGGCTACACCTTC.

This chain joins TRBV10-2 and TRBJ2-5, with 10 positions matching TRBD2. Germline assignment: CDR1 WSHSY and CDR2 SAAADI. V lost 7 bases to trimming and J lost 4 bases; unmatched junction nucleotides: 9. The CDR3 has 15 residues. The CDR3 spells CASTGTSVGGETQYF. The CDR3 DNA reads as TGCGCCAGCACCGGGACTAGCGTAGGAGGAGAGACCCAGTACTTC.

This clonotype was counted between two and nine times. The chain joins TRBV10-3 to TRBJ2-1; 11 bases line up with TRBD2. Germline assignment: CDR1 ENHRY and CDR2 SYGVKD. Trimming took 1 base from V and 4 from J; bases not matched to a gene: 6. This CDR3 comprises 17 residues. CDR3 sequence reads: CAISELIAGGKYNEQFF. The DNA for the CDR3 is TGTGCCATCAGTGAGTTAATAGCGGGAGGGAAATACAATGAGCAGTTCTTC.

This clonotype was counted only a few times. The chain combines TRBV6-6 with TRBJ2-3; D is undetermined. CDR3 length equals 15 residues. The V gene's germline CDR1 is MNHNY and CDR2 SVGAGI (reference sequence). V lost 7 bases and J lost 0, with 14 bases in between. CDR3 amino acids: CASTKIGMSTDTQYF. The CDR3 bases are TGTGCCAGCACTAAGATTGGTATGAGCACAGATACGCAGTATTTT.

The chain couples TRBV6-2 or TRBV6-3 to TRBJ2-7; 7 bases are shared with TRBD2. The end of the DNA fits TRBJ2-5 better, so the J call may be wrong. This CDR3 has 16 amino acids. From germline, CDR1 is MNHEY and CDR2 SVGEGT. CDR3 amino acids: CASSREGAGRRETQYF. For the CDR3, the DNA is TGTGCCAGCAGCCGCGAGGGAGCCGGGAGGAGGGAGACCCAGTACTTC.

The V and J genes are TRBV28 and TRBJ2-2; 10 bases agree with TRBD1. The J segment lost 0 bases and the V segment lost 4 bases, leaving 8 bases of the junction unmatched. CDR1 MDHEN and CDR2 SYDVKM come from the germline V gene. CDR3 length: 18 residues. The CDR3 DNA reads TGTGCCAGCAGTTCATCCTTGGGACAGGGGTCGAACACCGGGGAGCTGTTTTTT. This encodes CASSSSLGQGSNTGELFF.

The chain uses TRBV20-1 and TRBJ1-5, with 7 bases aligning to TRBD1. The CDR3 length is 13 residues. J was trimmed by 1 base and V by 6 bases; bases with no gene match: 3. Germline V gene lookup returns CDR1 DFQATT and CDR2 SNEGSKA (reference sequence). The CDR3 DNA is TGCAGTGCGCCGACAGGGAGCAATCAGCCCCAGCATTTT. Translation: CSAPTGSNQPQHF.

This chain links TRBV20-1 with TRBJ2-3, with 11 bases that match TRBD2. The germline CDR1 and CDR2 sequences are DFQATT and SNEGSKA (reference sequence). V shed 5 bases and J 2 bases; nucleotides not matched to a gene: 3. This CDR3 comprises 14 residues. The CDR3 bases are TGCAGTGCTGTGACTAGCGGGAACACAGATACGCAGTATTTT. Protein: CSAVTSGNTDTQYF.

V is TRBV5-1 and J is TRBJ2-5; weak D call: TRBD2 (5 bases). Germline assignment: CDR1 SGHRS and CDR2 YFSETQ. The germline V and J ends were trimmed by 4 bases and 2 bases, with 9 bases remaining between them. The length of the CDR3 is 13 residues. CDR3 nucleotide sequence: TGCGCCAGCAGCACCGGGGATCAAGAGACCCAGTACTTC. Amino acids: CASSTGDQETQYF.

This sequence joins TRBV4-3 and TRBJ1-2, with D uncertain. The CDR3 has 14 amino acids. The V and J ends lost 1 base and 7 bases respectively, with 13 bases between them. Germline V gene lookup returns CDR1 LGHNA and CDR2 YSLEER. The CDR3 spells CASSQAFWGGGYTF. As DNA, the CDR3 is TGCGCCAGCAGCCAAGCCTTCTGGGGAGGTGGCTACACCTTC.

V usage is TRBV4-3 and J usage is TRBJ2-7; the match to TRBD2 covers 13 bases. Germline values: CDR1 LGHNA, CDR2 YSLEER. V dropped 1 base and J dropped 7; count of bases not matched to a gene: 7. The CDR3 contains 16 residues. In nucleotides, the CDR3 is TGCGCCAGCAGCCAAGTTGGGACTAGCGGGGTGGGGGAGCAGTACTTC. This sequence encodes CASSQVGTSGVGEQYF.

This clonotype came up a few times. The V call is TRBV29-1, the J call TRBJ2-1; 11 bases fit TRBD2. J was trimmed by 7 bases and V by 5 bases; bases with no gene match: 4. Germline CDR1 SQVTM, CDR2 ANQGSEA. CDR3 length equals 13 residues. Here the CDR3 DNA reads TGCAGCGTTAGACTAGCGGGAAAAAATGAGCAGTTCTTC. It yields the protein CSVRLAGKNEQFF.

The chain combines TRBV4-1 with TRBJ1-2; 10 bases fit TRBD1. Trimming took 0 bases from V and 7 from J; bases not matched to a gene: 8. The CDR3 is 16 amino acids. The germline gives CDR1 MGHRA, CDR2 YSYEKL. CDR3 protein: CASSQERGTGVGGYTF. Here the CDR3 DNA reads TGCGCCAGCAGCCAAGAAAGGGGGACAGGGGTCGGTGGCTACACCTTC.

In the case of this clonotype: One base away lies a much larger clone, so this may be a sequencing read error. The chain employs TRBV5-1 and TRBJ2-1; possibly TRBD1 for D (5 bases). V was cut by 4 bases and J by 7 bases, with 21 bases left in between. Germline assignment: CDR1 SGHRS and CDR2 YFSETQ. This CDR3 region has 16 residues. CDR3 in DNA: TGCGCCAGCAGCCCCCCAGTCAGACAGAGCCGTAATGAGCAGTTCTTC. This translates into CASSPPVRQSRNEQFF. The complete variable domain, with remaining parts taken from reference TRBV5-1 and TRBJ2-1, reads KAGVTQTPRYLIKTRGQQVTLSCSPISGHRSVSWYQQTPGQGLQFLFEYFSETQRNKGNFPGRFSGRQFSNSRSEMNVSTLELGDSALYLCASSPPVRQSRNEQFFGPGTRLTVL.

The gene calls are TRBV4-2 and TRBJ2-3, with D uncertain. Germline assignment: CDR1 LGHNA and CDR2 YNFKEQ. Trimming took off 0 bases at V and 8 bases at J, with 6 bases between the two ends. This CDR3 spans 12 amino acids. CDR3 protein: CASSQDIVTQYF. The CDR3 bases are TGTGCCAGCAGCCAAGATATTGTTACGCAGTATTTT.

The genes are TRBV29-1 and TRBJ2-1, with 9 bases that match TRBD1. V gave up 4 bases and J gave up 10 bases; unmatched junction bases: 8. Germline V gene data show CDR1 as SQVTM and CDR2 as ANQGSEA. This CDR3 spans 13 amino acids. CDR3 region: CSVAGTGIYEQFF. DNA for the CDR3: TGCAGCGTTGCTGGGACAGGGATTTACGAGCAGTTCTTC.

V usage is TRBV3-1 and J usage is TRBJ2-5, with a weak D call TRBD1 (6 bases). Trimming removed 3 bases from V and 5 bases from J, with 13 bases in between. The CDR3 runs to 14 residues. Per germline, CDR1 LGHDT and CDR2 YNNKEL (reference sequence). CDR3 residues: CASSHLAGEETQYF. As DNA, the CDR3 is TGTGCCAGCAGCCATTTGGCAGGGGAGGAGACCCAGTACTTC.